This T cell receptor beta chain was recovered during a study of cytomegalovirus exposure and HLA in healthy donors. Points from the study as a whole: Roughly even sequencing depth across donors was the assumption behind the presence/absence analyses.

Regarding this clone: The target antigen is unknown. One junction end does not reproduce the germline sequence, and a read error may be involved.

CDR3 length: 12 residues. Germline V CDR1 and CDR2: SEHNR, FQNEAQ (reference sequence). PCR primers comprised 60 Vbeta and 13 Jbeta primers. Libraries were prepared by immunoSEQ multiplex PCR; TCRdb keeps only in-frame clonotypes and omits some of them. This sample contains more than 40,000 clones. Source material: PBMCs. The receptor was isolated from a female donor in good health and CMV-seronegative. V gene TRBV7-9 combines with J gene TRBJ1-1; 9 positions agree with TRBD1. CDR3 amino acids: CASSWDRARILF. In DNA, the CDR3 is TGTGCCAGCAGCTGGGACAGGGCTCGCATCCTCTTT.